This record concerns one T cell receptor (beta chain) sequence. Its cognate antigen is unknown. This sample was included in a study of cytomegalovirus exposure and HLA in healthy donors. 13 Jbeta primers and 60 Vbeta primers were used for the PCR. The table came from immunoSEQ multiplex PCR; TCRdb's copy has only in-frame clones and leaves some out. Of 74,000 or so clones detected, approximately 75% appear once; the ten largest clones hold 7% to 9%. CDR3 length: 17 amino acids. CDR1 and CDR2 (germline): LNHNV, YYDKDF (reference sequence). J gave up 5 bases and V 1 base, and 12 bases lay outside the gene matches. Healthy bone marrow donors supplied every sample. Study-wide findings and caveats: TCR beta chains numbering about 160 were designated cytomegalovirus-associated.

The sequencing sample was made of PBMCs. The TCR was taken from a woman in her thirties or forties in good health and CMV-seronegative. The chain joins TRBV15 to TRBJ2-7, with 9 bases identical to TRBD1. CDR3 residues: CATSRGGTGGALDEQYF. CDR3 nucleotides: TGTGCCACCAGCAGAGGGGGCACAGGGGGCGCTTTGGACGAGCAGTACTTC.